The rows below give T cell receptor beta chains drawn from one sample of a study of blood T cells in healthy people across ages. TCRdb reprocessed the 5' RACE reads with MiXCR, giving one entry per CDR3 protein. In the table there are about 590,000 distinct CDR3 sequences, 25% to 30% of which are singletons. Sequences were obtained from blood. The receptors were gathered from a woman older than 75 in good health. CDR3s include the opening cysteine and the closing phenylalanine or tryptophan. The order of the fields is CDR3 length, V gene, J gene, clone size, D gene, CDR3 protein, CDR3 DNA. The D gene is left open where the match is weak. A clone size is listed for some rows: how often the clone was seen (once, few, many), or a class if it is expanded.

>15|TRBV27|TRBJ2-7|.|TRBD1
CASSPFSTGGYEQYF
TGTGCCAGCAGTCCTTTTTCGACAGGGGGATACGAGCAGTACTTC
>12|TRBV6-1|TRBJ2-7|many|.
CASSATYYEQYF
TGTGCCAGCAGCGCCACCTATTACGAGCAGTACTTC
>15|TRBV5-6|TRBJ1-4|many|.
CASSPLSAGNEKLFF
TGTGCCAGCAGCCCTTTGAGTGCAGGCAATGAAAAACTGTTTTTT
>15|TRBV5-1|TRBJ1-5|.|.
CASRGRPDSNQPQHF
TGCGCCAGCAGGGGACGGCCTGATAGCAATCAGCCCCAGCATTTT
>13|TRBV28|TRBJ1-2|many|TRBD1
CASSMAGGYGYTF
TGTGCCAGCAGTATGGCAGGGGGCTATGGCTACACCTTC
>15|TRBV7-2|TRBJ1-6|many|.
CASTTLRSRESPLHF
TGTGCCAGCACCACGCTCCGGAGCCGGGAATCACCCCTCCACTTT
>15|TRBV7-2|TRBJ2-7|many|TRBD2
CASSAGLAVTYEQYF
TGTGCCAGCAGCGCGGGGCTAGCGGTCACCTACGAGCAGTACTTC
>16|TRBV14|TRBJ1-2|.|.
CASSQEQAGLGYGYTF
TGTGCCAGCAGCCAAGAACAGGCGGGGCTTGGCTATGGCTACACCTTC
>13|TRBV20-1|TRBJ2-1|many|TRBD2
CSVGTSGVGEQFF
TGCAGTGTTGGGACTAGCGGGGTAGGGGAGCAGTTCTTC
>12|TRBV14|TRBJ2-7|.|.
CASSNTFYEQYF
TGTGCCAGCAGCAACACCTTCTACGAGCAGTACTTC
>16|TRBV6-1|TRBJ1-4|few|.
CASRDQGRPTNEKLFF
TGTGCCAGCAGGGACCAGGGACGACCAACTAATGAAAAACTGTTTTTT
>16|TRBV12-3/TRBV12-4|TRBJ1-5|.|.
CASSLWPVGSNQPQHF
TGTGCCAGCAGTTTATGGCCAGTCGGGAGCAATCAGCCCCAGCATTTT
>15|TRBV4-3|TRBJ1-4|many|.
CASSQDGTENEKLFF
TGCGCCAGCAGCCAAGATGGGACTGAGAATGAAAAACTGTTTTTT
>15|TRBV7-8|TRBJ2-5|many|TRBD2
CASSFTSGGWETQYF
TGTGCCAGCAGCTTCACTAGCGGGGGGTGGGAGACCCAGTACTTC
>15|TRBV6-5|TRBJ1-5|many|.
CASSYSEGLNNPQHF
TGTGCCAGCAGTTACTCGGAGGGCTTAAACAATCCCCAGCATTTT
>16|TRBV4-3|TRBJ2-2|.|.
CASNQVIVIRAGELFF
TGCGCCAGCAACCAAGTTATAGTGATACGGGCCGGGGAGCTGTTTTTT
>14|TRBV7-9|TRBJ1-4|many|.
CASSLVGRAVKLFF
TGTGCCAGCAGCTTAGTCGGTCGGGCGGTAAAACTGTTTTTT
>16|TRBV7-2|TRBJ2-7|many|.
CASSLVPGTYSYEQYF
TGTGCCAGCAGCTTAGTGCCGGGGACCTACTCCTACGAGCAGTACTTC
>17|TRBV30|TRBJ1-4|.|.
CAWTPPGGLRSNEKLFF
TGTGCCTGGACCCCCCCCGGGGGGCTAAGATCTAATGAAAAACTGTTTTTT
>19|TRBV5-1|TRBJ2-3|many|TRBD2
CASSLQGGTSGSRTDTQYF
TGCGCCAGCAGCTTGCAGGGCGGGACTAGCGGATCTCGCACAGATACGCAGTATTTT
>13|TRBV20-1|TRBJ2-4|few|.
CSATQPIENIQYF
TGCAGTGCTACCCAACCCATAGAAAACATTCAGTACTTC
>17|TRBV3-1|TRBJ2-5|.|TRBD2
CASSQTLAVSEDNEQYF
TGTGCCAGCAGCCAAACGCTAGCGGTATCGGAGGACAATGAGCAGTACTTC
>13|TRBV30|TRBJ1-2|.|.
CAWRATGYFGYTF
TGTGCCTGGAGGGCAACAGGGTATTTCGGCTACACCTTC
>15|TRBV30|TRBJ1-1|few|.
CAWSPHGTGNTEAFF
TGTGCCTGGAGTCCCCACGGGACGGGGAACACTGAAGCTTTCTTT
>14|TRBV7-9|TRBJ2-1|.|.
CASSLASRANEQFF
TGTGCCAGCAGCTTAGCCAGCAGGGCCAATGAGCAGTTCTTC
>13|TRBV2|TRBJ1-1|.|.
CASNRGMNTEAFF
TGTGCCAGCAATAGGGGGATGAACACTGAAGCTTTCTTT
>18|TRBV7-8|TRBJ2-7|many|TRBD2
CASSNLAGAFWGEYEQYF
TGTGCCAGCAGCAACTTAGCGGGGGCCTTCTGGGGGGAGTACGAGCAGTACTTC
>16|TRBV24-1|TRBJ2-5|.|TRBD1
CATSDSGTGGEETQYF
TGTGCCACCAGTGATTCTGGGACAGGGGGCGAAGAGACCCAGTACTTC
>15|TRBV9|TRBJ2-3|.|.
CASSVRGDGTDTQYF
TGTGCCAGCAGCGTCCGGGGTGACGGCACAGATACGCAGTATTTT
>14|TRBV20-1|TRBJ1-5|many|.
CSASLGDPNQPQHF
TGCAGTGCTAGTTTAGGGGACCCCAATCAGCCCCAGCATTTT
>13|TRBV28|TRBJ1-5|.|.
CASSDLVEQPQHF
TGTGCCAGCAGTGATCTTGTGGAACAGCCCCAGCATTTT
>13|TRBV7-9|TRBJ2-7|many|.
CASSGQGVYEQYF
TGTGCCAGCAGCGGCCAGGGTGTGTACGAGCAGTACTTC
>14|TRBV7-3|TRBJ2-1|many|.
CASSLLGTGGEQFF
TGTGCCAGCAGCTTATTGGGGACTGGCGGTGAGCAGTTCTTC
>15|TRBV2|TRBJ1-6|once|.
CTSSEGDTYNSPLHF
TGTACCAGCAGTGAGGGGGACACCTATAATTCACCCCTCCACTTT
>13|TRBV11-2|TRBJ2-7|many|.
CASNPQTSGEQYF
TGTGCCAGCAACCCTCAGACAAGTGGCGAGCAGTACTTC
>15|TRBV27|TRBJ2-4|many|.
CASGPHGEGKNIQYF
TGTGCCAGCGGACCTCACGGTGAGGGCAAAAACATTCAGTACTTC
>16|TRBV5-4|TRBJ1-2|few|TRBD1
CASSLVVGQGANGYTF
TGTGCCAGCAGCCTTGTAGTGGGACAGGGGGCGAATGGCTACACCTTC
>14|TRBV30|TRBJ2-3|many|.
CAWRPGPFGDTQYF
TGTGCCTGGAGGCCTGGACCCTTCGGAGATACGCAGTATTTT
>15|TRBV7-2|TRBJ1-2|many|TRBD1
CASSPAAGGNYGYTF
TGTGCCAGCAGCCCCGCGGCAGGGGGAAACTATGGCTACACCTTC
>13|TRBV10-3|TRBJ1-1|few|TRBD1
CAIRGQSINEAFF
TGTGCCATCAGGGGACAGAGCATAAATGAAGCTTTCTTT
>15|TRBV9|TRBJ2-1|.|TRBD1
CASSVRRDSNNEQFF
TGTGCCAGCAGCGTCCGTCGGGACAGTAACAATGAGCAGTTCTTC
>12|TRBV7-2|TRBJ2-3|.|.
CASSLFTGTQYF
TGTGCCAGCAGCCTTTTTACAGGGACGCAGTATTTT
>16|TRBV7-2|TRBJ2-7|.|.
CASSATRGFGGYEQYF
TGTGCCAGCAGCGCGACCAGGGGCTTTGGGGGCTACGAGCAGTACTTC
>13|TRBV18|TRBJ1-1|.|.
CASSPFGGTEAFF
TGTGCCAGCTCTCCATTTGGGGGCACTGAAGCTTTCTTT
>13|TRBV27|TRBJ1-1|few|TRBD1
CATTRTTGAEAFF
TGTGCCACTACAAGGACGACAGGGGCTGAAGCTTTCTTT
>15|TRBV7-2|TRBJ1-5|few|TRBD1
CASSRDRGFNQPQHF
TGTGCCAGCAGCCGGGACAGGGGATTCAATCAGCCCCAGCATTTT
>15|TRBV5-1|TRBJ1-5|.|.
CASSLGDTNNQPQHF
TGCGCCAGCAGCTTGGGGGACACAAACAATCAGCCCCAGCATTTT
>15|TRBV2|TRBJ2-3|.|.
CASSEEGISTDTQYF
TGTGCCAGCAGTGAAGAGGGGATTAGCACAGATACGCAGTATTTT
>13|TRBV6-2/TRBV6-3|TRBJ1-5|few|TRBD1
CASNTGESQPQHF
TGTGCCAGCAATACAGGGGAAAGTCAGCCCCAGCATTTT
>16|TRBV20-1|TRBJ2-3|.|TRBD2
CSASTGLAGITDTQYF
TGCAGTGCTAGCACCGGACTAGCGGGGATCACAGATACGCAGTATTTT
>15|TRBV2|TRBJ2-7|.|TRBD2
CASSEGRSGVYEQYF
TGTGCCAGCAGTGAGGGTCGTAGCGGGGTGTACGAGCAGTACTTC
>14|TRBV28|TRBJ1-4|few|TRBD1
CASSPETGIEKLFF
TGTGCCAGCAGTCCCGAGACAGGGATTGAAAAACTGTTTTTT
>14|TRBV9|TRBJ1-1|many|TRBD1
CASSPGQLNTEAFF
TGTGCCAGCAGCCCGGGACAGTTGAACACTGAAGCTTTCTTT
>15|TRBV19|TRBJ2-7|.|TRBD1
CASSPGTGMAYEQYF
TGTGCCAGTAGCCCCGGGACAGGAATGGCGTACGAGCAGTACTTC
>17|TRBV27|TRBJ1-2|many|TRBD1
CASSLSDREARVYGYTF
TGTGCCAGCAGTTTATCAGACAGGGAAGCACGAGTCTATGGCTACACCTTC